The 20 T cell receptor beta chains reported below all come from one sample, sequenced in a study of T cells after yellow fever vaccination. TCRdb ran MiXCR on the 5' RACE reads and lists one entry per CDR3 protein. Among some 500,000 distinct CDR3 sequences listed, roughly 14% were seen once. The sequenced sample was PBMCs, obtained on the day of the yellow fever booster vaccination. These receptors originate from a man aged 30 to 45 who received the YFV17D yellow fever vaccine.

This clonotype was observed a few times. V gene TRBV12-3 or TRBV12-4 combines with J gene TRBJ2-7, with D uncertain. V lost 6 bases and J 2 bases, leaving 8 bases between the germline ends. The CDR3 has 12 residues. This CDR3 reads CASRNRPYEQYF. The CDR3 DNA reads as TGTGCCAGCAGAAACAGACCCTACGAGCAGTACTTC.

J is TRBJ2-7 and V is TRBV5-1; the match to TRBD2 covers 7 bases. Unmatched junction bases numbered 2, after V lost 4 bases and J lost 1 base. Looked up from germline, CDR1 is SGHRS and CDR2 is YFSETQ. The CDR3 contains 13 residues. The CDR3, as DNA: TGCGCCAGCAGCAGGGAGGGTTCCTACGAGCAGTACTTC. Translating gives CASSREGSYEQYF.

This clonotype appeared a single time. The chain uses TRBV20-1 and TRBJ2-3; the D gene is possibly TRBD2 (5 bases). The germline CDR1 and CDR2 sequences are DFQATT and SNEGSKA (reference sequence). Trimming left V 0 bases short and J 6 bases short, with 7 bases between. CDR3 length: 12 residues. In DNA, the CDR3 is TGCAGTGCTAGAGAGGCGGGTGATACGCAGTATTTT. This gives the protein CSAREAGDTQYF.

The rearrangement joins TRBV6-2 or TRBV6-3 to TRBJ2-1; possible D gene TRBD2, 5 bases. Trimming stripped 8 bases from V and 12 bases from J, with 26 bases between. CDR3 length: 15 amino acids. The germline gives CDR1 MNHEY, CDR2 SVGEGT. The CDR3 loop reads CASSPGLGGRTLQFF. In DNA form, the CDR3 reads TGTGCCAGCTCCCCCGGCCTCGGAGGTAGGACCCTGCAGTTCTTC.

The V gene is TRBV7-2, the J gene TRBJ1-3; possibly TRBD1 for D (5 bases). The CDR3 consists of 14 residues. Germline V gene data show CDR1 as SGHTA and CDR2 as FQGNSA. The V end lost 4 bases, the J end lost 2 bases, and 9 bases lay between the germline ends. The chain's CDR3 is CASSWGPTGNTIYF. CDR3 coding DNA: TGTGCCAGCAGCTGGGGCCCGACTGGAAACACCATATATTTT.

This clonotype showed up just a few times. This chain uses TRBV27 with TRBJ2-2; possible D gene TRBD2, 5 bases. CDR3 size: 13 residues. Germline V gene sequence: CDR1 MNHEY, CDR2 SMNVEV (reference sequence). Trimming removed 3 bases from V and 6 bases from J, with 8 bases in between. CDR3 sequence reads: CASSFLRAGELFF. The CDR3 nucleotides are TGTGCCAGCAGTTTTCTGCGGGCCGGGGAGCTGTTTTTT.

The V gene is TRBV11-2, the J gene TRBJ1-1; 9 nucleotides align to TRBD1. CDR1 and CDR2 (germline): SGHAT, FQNNGV. The CDR3 loop spans 18 amino acids. J lost 2 bases, V lost 7 bases, and 17 bases had no gene match. CDR3: CASNPRPSGTGRNTEAFF. In nucleotides, the CDR3 is TGTGCCAGCAACCCCCGGCCTTCCGGGACAGGGAGAAACACTGAAGCTTTCTTT.

V and J are TRBV15 and TRBJ2-1, with 11 bases fitting TRBD2. This CDR3 is 17 amino acids long. The V segment lost 5 bases and the J segment 6 bases; nucleotides outside the gene matches: 12. Germline CDR1 LNHNV, CDR2 YYDKDF (reference sequence). The CDR3 reads CATSSRLAGLLGNEQFF. The CDR3 region has the DNA TGTGCCACCAGCTCGCGACTAGCGGGGTTGCTTGGCAATGAGCAGTTCTTC.

This clonotype appeared once. The V call is TRBV27, the J call TRBJ2-7, with D possibly TRBD2 on 5 matching bases. CDR3 length: 15 amino acids. The germline V gene has CDR1 MNHEY and CDR2 SMNVEV (reference sequence). V shed 5 bases and J shed 1 base, with 15 bases lying between them. The CDR3 spells CASSREGGLSYEQYF. The CDR3 nucleotides read TGTGCCAGCAGTCGAGAAGGCGGACTGTCCTACGAGCAGTACTTC.

This clonotype turned up a few times. The chain recombines TRBV20-1 with TRBJ2-5; D is perhaps TRBD1 (5 bases). Looked up from germline, CDR1 is DFQATT and CDR2 is SNEGSKA (reference sequence). The CDR3 is made up of 13 amino acids. The germline V and J ends were trimmed by 3 bases and 5 bases, with 13 bases remaining between them. The CDR3 DNA reads as TGCAGTGCTAGGTCGACAGCCTCCGAGACCCAGTACTTC. Translating it yields CSARSTASETQYF.

This clonotype has more than one count but fewer than ten. The V gene is TRBV9, the J gene TRBJ2-3; 9 nucleotides align to TRBD2. V dropped 6 bases and J dropped 2; count of bases not matched to a gene: 7. Germline V gene sequence: CDR1 SGDLS, CDR2 YYNGEE. The length of the CDR3 is 15 residues. The CDR3 here is CASKSTSGPTDTQYF. DNA for the CDR3: TGTGCCAGCAAATCGACTAGCGGACCCACAGATACGCAGTATTTT. Variable domain in full (rest from reference TRBV9 and TRBJ2-3): DSGVTQTPKHLITATGQRVTLRCSPRSGDLSVYWYQQSLDQGLQFLIQYYNGEERAKGNILERFSAQQFPDLHSELNLSSLELGDSALYFCASKSTSGPTDTQYFGPGTRLTVL.

This sequence joins TRBV11-2 and TRBJ1-2; tentative D call: TRBD1 (6 bases). The CDR3 loop spans 13 amino acids. Trimming took 4 bases from V and 6 from J, leaving 12 bases between them. Germline assignment: CDR1 SGHAT and CDR2 FQNNGV. The DNA for the CDR3 is TGTGCCAGCAGCTGGATGGGGACAAATGGCTACACCTTC. Translation: CASSWMGTNGYTF.

CDR3 in amino acids: CSASRTSGIQSYNEQFF. CDR3 in DNA: TGCAGTGCTTCGAGGACTAGCGGGATCCAATCCTACAATGAGCAGTTCTTC. The chain couples TRBV20-1 to TRBJ2-1; 12 bases align to TRBD2. This CDR3 is 17 amino acids long. Germline V gene lookup returns CDR1 DFQATT and CDR2 SNEGSKA (reference sequence). The J segment lost 1 base and the V segment lost 5 bases, leaving 9 bases of the junction unmatched.

The rearrangement joins TRBV7-2 to TRBJ2-7; D ambiguous. Germline CDR1 SGHTA, CDR2 FQGNSA. This CDR3 has 15 residues. V was shortened by 5 bases and J by 0 bases, with 14 bases between the two germline ends. The CDR3 is CASSQSRYVSYEQYF. In DNA, the CDR3 is TGTGCCAGCAGCCAATCTCGCTATGTCTCCTACGAGCAGTACTTC.

This clonotype was found a few times. The CDR3 DNA sequence: TGCAGTGCTAGAGTCATCGCGGGACAGGGGATCTCTGGAAACACCATATATTTT. Translating gives CSARVIAGQGISGNTIYF. The chain couples TRBV20-1 to TRBJ1-3, with 10 nucleotides matching TRBD1. Looked up from germline, CDR1 is DFQATT and CDR2 is SNEGSKA (reference sequence). The ends lost 1 base at V and 0 bases at J; junction bases unmatched: 9. This CDR3 comprises 18 residues.

The gene calls are TRBV6-1 and TRBJ2-3, with a possible D match to TRBD1 (6 bases). Between the trimmed V and J ends, which lost 2 bases and 5 bases, there was a span of 11 bases. The CDR3 covers 14 residues. From germline, CDR1 is MNHNS and CDR2 SASEGT. The CDR3 region is CASSENRARDTQYF. The CDR3 nucleotides read TGTGCCAGCAGTGAAAACAGGGCCCGAGATACGCAGTATTTT.

Only a few counts were recorded for this clonotype. The chain has TRBV7-2 and TRBJ2-3, with 11 bases matching TRBD1. Germline V CDR1 and CDR2: SGHTA, FQGNSA. This CDR3 comprises 16 residues. V dropped 5 bases and J dropped 3; count of bases not matched to a gene: 7. CDR3 protein: CASSRDRGIVTDTQYF. The CDR3 bases are TGTGCCAGCAGCAGGGACAGGGGGATAGTGACAGATACGCAGTATTTT.

The sample holds a few counts of this clonotype. The V gene is TRBV7-2, the J gene TRBJ2-3; tentative D call: TRBD1 (6 bases). CDR1 and CDR2 (germline): SGHTA, FQGNSA. Trimming stripped 1 base from V and 6 bases from J, with 14 bases between. This CDR3 has 15 residues. The CDR3 is CASSLVTGSDDTQYF. The CDR3 DNA is TGTGCCAGCAGCTTAGTTACAGGGTCGGACGATACGCAGTATTTT. The whole variable domain, filled in from reference TRBV7-2 and TRBJ2-3, reads GAGVSQSPSNKVTEKGKDVELRCDPISGHTALYWYRQSLGQGLEFLIYFQGNSAPDKSGLPSDRFSAERTGGSVSTLTIQRTQQEDSAVYLCASSLVTGSDDTQYFGPGTRLTVL.

The chain links TRBV24-1 to TRBJ2-2; no clear D gene. The V end was cut by 6 bases, the J end by 1 base, with 14 bases between. The CDR3 loop spans 16 amino acids. Germline loops: CDR1 KGHDR, CDR2 SFDVKD. The CDR3 is CATSSVVAVNTGELFF. The CDR3 coding sequence is TGTGCCACCAGTTCTGTAGTAGCAGTGAACACCGGGGAGCTGTTTTTT.

This clonotype was seen more than once but under ten times. V usage is TRBV12-3 or TRBV12-4 and J usage is TRBJ2-1, with 13 bases that match TRBD2. V shed 3 bases and J 6 bases; nucleotides not matched to a gene: 5. CDR3 length: 16 residues. The CDR3 bases are TGTGCCAGCAGTTTTCGTGGGACTAGCGGGATCAATGAGCAGTTCTTC. It specifies CASSFRGTSGINEQFF.